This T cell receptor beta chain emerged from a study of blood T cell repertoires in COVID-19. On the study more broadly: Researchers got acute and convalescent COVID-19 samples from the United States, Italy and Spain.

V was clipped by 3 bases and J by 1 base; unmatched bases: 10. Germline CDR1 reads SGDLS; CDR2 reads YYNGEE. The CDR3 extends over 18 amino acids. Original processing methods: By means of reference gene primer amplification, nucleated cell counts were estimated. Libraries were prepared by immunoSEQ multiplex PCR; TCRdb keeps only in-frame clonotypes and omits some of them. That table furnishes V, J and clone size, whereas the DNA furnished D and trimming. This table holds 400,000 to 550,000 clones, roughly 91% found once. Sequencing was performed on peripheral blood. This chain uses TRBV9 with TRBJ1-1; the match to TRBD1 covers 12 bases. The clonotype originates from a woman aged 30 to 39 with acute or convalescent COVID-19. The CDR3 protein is CASSESPGQGATNTEAFF. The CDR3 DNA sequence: TGTGCCAGCAGCGAATCTCCGGGACAGGGGGCGACGAACACTGAAGCTTTCTTT.